These 28 T cell receptor beta chains originate from one sample sequenced in a study of blood T cell repertoires in COVID-19. Sequenced by immunoSEQ multiplex PCR; TCRdb stores in-frame clones only, minus some. The profile covers about 300,000 clones, with around four fifths appearing a single time and around 1.2% taken by the ten largest. Sequenced: peripheral blood. The receptors originated from a woman aged 50 to 60 with acute or convalescent COVID-19.

The CDR3 DNA sequence: TGTGCCAGCAGCCAGTTCAGGGGTGGGGAGACCCAGTACTTC. Translation: CASSQFRGGETQYF. This sequence joins TRBV3-1 (or the pseudogene TRBV3-2) and TRBJ2-5, with a weak D call TRBD1 (6 bases). This CDR3 region has 14 residues. CDR1 is LGHDT, CDR2 YNNKEL, per germline (reference sequence). V lost 3 bases to trimming and J lost 5 bases, with 13 bases between them.

Only a few counts were recorded for this clone. At one boundary the junction diverges from the germline segment, which might be a read error. V is TRBV6-1 and J is TRBJ2-2; 8 bases align to TRBD1. This CDR3 contains 18 residues. CDR1 MNHNS and CDR2 SASEGT come from the germline V gene. For the CDR3, the DNA is TGTGCCAGCAGCGAAGCGGACAGGGCCCTACGGCACACCGGGGAGCTGTTTTTT. Its translation: CASSEADRALRHTGELFF.

This chain connects TRBV7-2 to TRBJ1-2, with D possibly TRBD1 on 5 matching bases. Trimming pared 3 bases from V and 4 bases from J, leaving 12 bases between. CDR3 size: 14 residues. Germline CDR1 reads SGHTA; CDR2 reads FQGNSA. The CDR3 reads CASSFDRSGYGYTF. CDR3 sequence (DNA): TGTGCCAGCAGCTTTGACAGATCCGGCTATGGCTACACCTTC.

The chain is built from TRBV19 and TRBJ2-1; TRBD1 aligns across 8 bases. The CDR3 consists of 12 residues. V was pared by 10 bases and J by 5 bases, with 4 bases of the junction left unmatched. Germline V lookup: CDR1 LNHDA, CDR2 SQIVND (reference sequence). In nucleotides, the CDR3 is TGTGCCACCCGGGACAGGAACAATGAGCAGTTCTTC. Encoded protein: CATRDRNNEQFF.

The CDR3 sequence: CASSQGAGLRTEAFF. The CDR3 DNA sequence: TGTGCCAGCAGCCAAGGGGCAGGGTTACGAACTGAAGCTTTCTTT. The rearrangement links TRBV3-1 (or the pseudogene TRBV3-2) to TRBJ1-1; D might be TRBD1 (5 bases). CDR3 length: 15 amino acids. Germline V CDR1 and CDR2: LGHDT, YNNKEL (reference sequence). V was shortened by 1 base and J by 5 bases, with 14 bases between the two germline ends.

The V gene is TRBV14, the J gene TRBJ1-5; D not resolved. Germline CDR1 SGHDN, CDR2 FVKESK. The CDR3 has 14 amino acids. The V and J ends lost 4 bases and 5 bases respectively, with 12 bases between them. CDR3 in amino acids: CASSPIDWDQPQHF. The CDR3 DNA sequence: TGTGCCAGCAGCCCAATTGACTGGGATCAGCCCCAGCATTTT. Combining the CDR3 with reference TRBV14 and TRBJ1-5 gives the whole variable domain EAGVTQFPSHSVIEKGQTVTLRCDPISGHDNLYWYRRVMGKEIKFLLHFVKESKQDESGMPNNRFLAERTGGTYSTLKVQPAELEDSGVYFCASSPIDWDQPQHFGDGTRLSIL.

This rearrangement joins TRBV7-6 to TRBJ2-2; 9 bases line up with TRBD2. Per the germline V gene, CDR1 is SGHVS and CDR2 is FNYEAQ. This CDR3 comprises 15 residues. With V trimmed by 5 bases and J by 3 bases, 4 bases remained unmatched. CDR3 sequence: CASSRRGGYTGELFF. The CDR3 DNA follows: TGTGCCAGCAGCCGGCGGGGGGGGTACACCGGGGAGCTGTTTTTT. The entire variable domain, with the rest obtained from reference TRBV7-6 and TRBJ2-2, is as follows: GAGVSQSPRYKVTKRGQDVALRCDPISGHVSLYWYRQALGQGPEFLTYFNYEAQQDKSGLPNDRFSAERPEGSISTLTIQRTEQRDSAMYRCASSRRGGYTGELFFGEGSRLTVL.

The chain employs TRBV7-2 and TRBJ2-2; D not certain. This CDR3 spans 16 amino acids. CDR1 is SGHTA and CDR2 is FQGNSA in the germline V gene. Between the trimmed V and J ends, which lost 3 bases and 0 bases, there was a span of 11 bases. The CDR3 region is CASSLHRIANTGELFF. The CDR3 DNA reads TGTGCCAGCAGCTTGCACAGAATAGCGAACACCGGGGAGCTGTTTTTT.

The chain uses TRBV10-2 and TRBJ1-5, with D perhaps TRBD1 (5 bases). The CDR3 spans 13 residues. The germline V gene encodes CDR1 WSHSY and CDR2 SAAADI. V lost 4 bases and J lost 7, with 11 bases in between. Here the CDR3 reads CASSGGEGQPQHF. The CDR3 nucleotides are TGCGCCAGCAGTGGGGGGGAAGGACAGCCCCAGCATTTT.

This chain connects TRBV7-2 to TRBJ2-7; tentatively, D is TRBD2 (7 bases). The CDR3 totals 16 residues. The V and J ends lost 1 base and 2 bases respectively, with 15 bases between them. Germline assignment: CDR1 SGHTA and CDR2 FQGNSA. The CDR3 DNA reads as TGTGCCAGCAGCTTAGGGGGGGCGGGGGCCACCTACGAGCAGTACTTC. The encoded protein is CASSLGGAGATYEQYF.

V and J are TRBV24-1 and TRBJ2-5; 12 bases line up with TRBD1. The CDR3 covers 16 residues. Per germline, CDR1 KGHDR and CDR2 SFDVKD. V gave up 4 bases and J gave up 5 bases; unmatched junction bases: 7. The CDR3 DNA reads TGTGCCACCAGTGAGACCGGGACAGGGGGCGAGGAGACCCAGTACTTC. Translation gives CATSETGTGGEETQYF.

V usage is TRBV7-8 and J usage is TRBJ2-5; 14 nucleotides match TRBD2. In germline, CDR1 is SGHVS, CDR2 FQNEAQ. The CDR3 covers 19 residues. J was trimmed by 5 bases and V by 4 bases; bases with no gene match: 15. The CDR3 DNA reads TGTGCCAGCAGCTCACGACTAGCGGGGGGGCCTCTTTCACGGGAGACCCAGTACTTC. It codes for CASSSRLAGGPLSRETQYF.

The genes are TRBV21-1 and TRBJ2-5; the table's D call of TRBD2 was not tested on the DNA. TRBV21-1 is designated a pseudogene. The CDR3 runs 17 residues. The CDR3 nucleotides read TGTGCCAGCAGCAAACCGGGACTAGCGGGATCACAAGAGACCCAGTACTTC. It specifies CASSKPGLAGSQETQYF.

The V call is TRBV4-1, the J call TRBJ2-2; D is perhaps TRBD2 (6 bases). The CDR3 consists of 15 residues. Deletions cut 5 bases from V and 5 bases from J, with 15 bases between. Germline CDR1 reads MGHRA; CDR2 reads YSYEKL. For the CDR3, the DNA is TGCGCCAGCAGCTCGCGGGGAGGCGGGACCGGGGAGCTGTTTTTT. Protein: CASSSRGGGTGELFF.

The J gene is TRBJ2-5, the V gene TRBV20-1, with TRBD2 matching over 8 bases. The CDR3 is 14 residues long. V gave up 3 bases and J gave up 5 bases; unmatched junction bases: 8. Germline V gene data show CDR1 as DFQATT and CDR2 as SNEGSKA (reference sequence). The CDR3 here is CSASVREGHETQYF. The CDR3 DNA reads as TGCAGTGCTAGTGTCCGGGAGGGCCATGAGACCCAGTACTTC.

CDR3 sequence reads: CASSPQGTEAFF. In DNA, the CDR3 is TGCGCCAGCAGCCCGCAGGGCACTGAAGCTTTCTTT. V is TRBV5-1 and J is TRBJ1-1; D is possibly TRBD1 (5 bases). The germline V and J ends were trimmed by 4 bases and 4 bases, with 8 bases remaining between them. Germline lookup yields CDR1 SGHRS and CDR2 YFSETQ. The CDR3 consists of 12 residues.

The rearrangement links TRBV18 to TRBJ1-1; D is possibly TRBD1 (5 bases). Germline values: CDR1 KGHSH, CDR2 LQKENI. This CDR3 comprises 13 residues. Trimming stripped 3 bases from V and 3 bases from J, with 8 bases between. The CDR3 loop is CASSPAGDTEAFF. The DNA for the CDR3 is TGTGCCAGCTCACCGGCGGGGGACACTGAAGCTTTCTTT.

The rearrangement uses TRBV30 and TRBJ1-4; 11 bases are a match to TRBD1. The CDR3 spans 13 residues. The J segment lost 7 bases and the V segment lost 7 bases, leaving 5 bases of the junction unmatched. Per germline, CDR1 GTSNPN and CDR2 SVGIG (reference sequence). DNA for the CDR3: TGTGCCTACGCCGGGACAGGGGGTGAAAAACTGTTTTTT. It is translated as CAYAGTGGEKLFF.

The rearrangement joins TRBV19 to TRBJ2-1; 8 bases map to TRBD2. The CDR3 is 14 amino acids. The V segment lost 5 bases and the J segment 2 bases; nucleotides outside the gene matches: 2. In germline, CDR1 is LNHDA, CDR2 SQIVND (reference sequence). The CDR3 spells CASSPAGAYNEQFF. The CDR3 DNA reads as TGTGCCAGTAGTCCAGCGGGAGCCTACAATGAGCAGTTCTTC.

This clone was found once. This rearrangement joins TRBV2 to TRBJ1-5, with a possible D match to TRBD1 (5 bases). This CDR3 region has 17 residues. Germline CDR1 and CDR2: SNHLY and FYNNEI. V was pared by 4 bases and J by 5 bases, with 21 bases between. The chain's CDR3 is CASSVGAGLGGDQPQHF. As DNA, the CDR3 is TGTGCCAGCAGTGTCGGAGCAGGGCTCGGAGGGGATCAGCCCCAGCATTTT.

This clone showed up just a few times. The chain combines TRBV20-1 with TRBJ2-3; D might be TRBD2 (7 bases). The germline V gene encodes CDR1 DFQATT and CDR2 SNEGSKA (reference sequence). The CDR3 extends over 18 amino acids. The ends were cut back, 3 bases at V and 3 bases at J, with 25 bases in the middle. The DNA for the CDR3 is TGCAGTGCTAGTCACCGGATCGGAGCGGGACACCTAACAGATACGCAGTATTTT. Amino acids: CSASHRIGAGHLTDTQYF.

Turning to this clone: Within the sample, other DNA sequences also encode this same CDR3. The J gene is TRBJ2-6, the V gene TRBV9; no firm D call. V was shortened by 1 base and J by 4 bases, with 6 bases between the two germline ends. The CDR3 sequence is 14 residues long. Per germline, CDR1 SGDLS and CDR2 YYNGEE. CDR3 sequence (DNA): TGTGCCAGCAGCGTATTAAGCGGGGCCAACGTCCTGACTTTC. Residues: CASSVLSGANVLTF.

The chain couples TRBV7-8 to TRBJ1-2; 8 nucleotides line up with TRBD1. The CDR3 totals 15 residues. Germline V gives CDR1 SGHVS, CDR2 FQNEAQ. V lost 5 bases and J lost 7; bases outside the gene matches: 12. CDR3 loop: CASSRVAGGVVGYTF. As DNA, the CDR3 is TGTGCCAGCAGCCGAGTGGCAGGGGGCGTGGTTGGCTACACCTTC. Supplemented by reference TRBV7-8 and TRBJ1-2, the full variable domain reads GAGVSQSPRYKVAKRGQDVALRCDPISGHVSLFWYQQALGQGPEFLTYFQNEAQLDKSGLPSDRFFAERPEGSVSTLKIQRTQQEDSAVYLCASSRVAGGVVGYTFGSGTRLTVV.

The V gene is TRBV10-3, the J gene TRBJ1-2; the D gene is possibly TRBD1 (6 bases). The germline V gene has CDR1 ENHRY and CDR2 SYGVKD. CDR3 size: 14 residues. Trimming cost V 2 bases and J 4 bases, with 11 bases left between them. The CDR3 loop is CAISEGTGPYGYTF. The CDR3 DNA is TGTGCCATCAGTGAGGGAACAGGGCCCTATGGCTACACCTTC.

This sequence joins TRBV29-1 and TRBJ1-5, with 8 bases matching TRBD1. Germline CDR1 is SQVTM and CDR2 is ANQGSEA. J gave up 7 bases and V 6 bases, and 11 bases lay outside the gene matches. The CDR3 runs 14 residues. The CDR3 loop is CSVGSGTGGQPQHF. The CDR3 region has the DNA TGCAGCGTAGGCTCCGGGACAGGCGGGCAGCCCCAGCATTTT.

CDR3 sequence: CASSGTGQETQYF. The CDR3 region has the DNA TGTGCCAGCAGTGGAACAGGGCAAGAGACCCAGTACTTC. The rearrangement uses TRBV27 and TRBJ2-5; possibly TRBD1 for D (6 bases). In germline, CDR1 is MNHEY, CDR2 SMNVEV (reference sequence). Deletions cut 5 bases from V and 2 bases from J, with 9 bases between. The CDR3 loop spans 13 amino acids.

The rearrangement uses TRBV3-1 (or the pseudogene TRBV3-2) and TRBJ1-2; D might be TRBD1 (5 bases). The V gene's germline CDR1 is LGHDT and CDR2 YNNKEL (reference sequence). This CDR3 has 11 residues. V lost 11 bases and J lost 8, with 15 bases in between. The CDR3 DNA is TGTGCCTCTCTGGGGCAGGGAGGCTACACCTTC. Translating gives CASLGQGGYTF.

For this clone: At the DNA level, this CDR3 is encoded by other sequences in the same sample as well. J is TRBJ1-5 and V is TRBV27, with 8 bases fitting TRBD1. CDR1 and CDR2 from the germline V gene are MNHEY and SMNVEV (reference sequence). Germline trimming cut 8 bases from V and 5 bases from J; bases unmatched to any gene: 5. This CDR3 comprises 13 residues. The CDR3 DNA reads TGTGCCAGCTCCGACAGGGGAGATCAGCCCCAGCATTTT. Translated: CASSDRGDQPQHF.